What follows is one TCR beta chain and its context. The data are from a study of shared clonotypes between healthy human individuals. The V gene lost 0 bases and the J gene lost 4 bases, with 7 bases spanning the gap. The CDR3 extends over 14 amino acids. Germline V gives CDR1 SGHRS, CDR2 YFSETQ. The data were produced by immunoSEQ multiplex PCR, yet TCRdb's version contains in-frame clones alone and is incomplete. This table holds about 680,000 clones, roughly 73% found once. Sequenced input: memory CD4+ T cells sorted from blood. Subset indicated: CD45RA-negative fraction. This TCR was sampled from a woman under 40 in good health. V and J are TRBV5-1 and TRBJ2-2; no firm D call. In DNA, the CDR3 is TGCGCCAGCAGCTTGGAAGATGTCACCGGGGAGCTGTTTTTT. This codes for CASSLEDVTGELFF.